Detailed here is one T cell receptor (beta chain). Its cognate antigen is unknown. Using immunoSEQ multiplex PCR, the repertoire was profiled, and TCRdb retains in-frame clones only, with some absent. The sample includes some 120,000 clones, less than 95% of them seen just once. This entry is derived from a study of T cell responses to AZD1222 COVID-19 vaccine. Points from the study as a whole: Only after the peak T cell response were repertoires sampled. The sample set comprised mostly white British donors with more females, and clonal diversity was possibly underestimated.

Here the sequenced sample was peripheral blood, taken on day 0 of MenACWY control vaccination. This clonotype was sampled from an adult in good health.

The CDR3 nucleotides are TGTGCCAGTACCGCTAGCGGGGGTGGAGATGAGCAGTTCTTC. It encodes CASTASGGGDEQFF. The chain combines TRBV19 with TRBJ2-1; 10 positions agree with TRBD2. This CDR3 comprises 14 residues. The germline V gene has CDR1 LNHDA and CDR2 SQIVND (reference sequence). The junction had 8 bases not matched to a gene; V was cut back by 7 bases and J by 8 bases.